The sample holds a few counts of the clone carrying this TCR beta chain. Its target is not known. The sample contains more than one DNA sequence encoding this CDR3. The data belong to a study of cytomegalovirus exposure and HLA in healthy donors. Study at large: One earlier analysis, a look at 180 million or so T cells, found almost 120 million unique TCR beta sequences. Counted in an early data release were 85 million or so unique TCRs from HLA-typed donors. Broader study findings: A later analysis reportedly identified an Asian-associated ancestry cluster as carrying fewer N-insertions than the approximately 710-donor mean.

The CDR3 sequence is 13 residues long. Germline V gene sequence: CDR1 KGHSH, CDR2 LQKENI. V was pared by 3 bases and J by 8 bases, with 3 bases of the junction left unmatched. At collection, donors were nominally healthy, but unrecorded immune exposures were probable. The PCR ran on 60 Vbeta and 13 Jbeta primers. Generated by immunoSEQ multiplex PCR, the TCRdb table keeps only in-frame clones and is missing some. The table has around 140,000 clones, about 10% seen once; the top ten hold about 1.9%. Sequences were obtained from PBMCs. This receptor was obtained from a man aged 45-60 years in good health and CMV-seronegative. The rearrangement links TRBV18 to TRBJ1-2, with 10 nucleotides matching TRBD1. The CDR3, as DNA: TGTGCCAGCTCACCGGGACAGGGGCTCGGCTACACCTTC. It translates to CASSPGQGLGYTF.